What follows are 19 T cell receptor beta chains derived from one specimen sequenced in a study of shared clonotypes between healthy human individuals. Naive CD8 cells were CD45RO-negative, positively selected for CCR7, excluding terminally differentiated effector memory CD45RA+ cells. The protocol was immunoSEQ multiplex PCR, while the TCRdb copy is restricted to in-frame clones and leaves out a portion. Found here are roughly 650,000 clones, approximately 96% of them singletons; the top ten hold less than 0.12%. Sequenced: naive CD8+ T cells sorted from blood. The receptors were gathered from a woman in her thirties in good health.

The gene calls are TRBV7-9 and TRBJ2-5; 10 nucleotides line up with TRBD2. The CDR3 spans 16 residues. The V segment lost 6 bases and the J segment 2 bases; nucleotides outside the gene matches: 9. From germline, CDR1 is SEHNR and CDR2 FQNEAQ (reference sequence). CDR3 protein: CASSSPSGRGQETQYF. The CDR3 DNA reads as TGTGCCAGCAGTTCCCCTAGCGGGAGAGGGCAAGAGACCCAGTACTTC. Full variable domain (remainder filled in from reference TRBV7-9 and TRBJ2-5): DTGVSQNPRHKITKRGQNVTFRCDPISEHNRLYWYRQTLGQGPEFLTYFQNEAQLEKSRLLSDRFSAERPKGSFSTLEIQRTEQGDSAMYLCASSSPSGRGQETQYFGPGTRLLVL.

This chain uses TRBV19 with TRBJ2-7, with 10 bases identical to TRBD1. V shed 11 bases and J 6 bases; nucleotides not matched to a gene: 10. This CDR3 is 13 amino acids long. Per the germline V gene, CDR1 is LNHDA and CDR2 is SQIVND (reference sequence). For the CDR3, the DNA is TGTGCCGAAACCGGGACAGGGGCTTTCGAGCAGTACTTC. Protein sequence: CAETGTGAFEQYF.

This clone was observed a single time. The rearrangement links TRBV5-4 to TRBJ2-1; D is possibly TRBD1 (7 bases). CDR3 length: 15 residues. CDR1 and CDR2 from the germline V gene are SGHNT and YYREEE (reference sequence). V gave up 4 bases and J gave up 3 bases, with 14 bases separating them. CDR3 DNA sequence: TGTGCCAGCAGCCTCGTCAGGGGGGACTACAATGAGCAGTTCTTC. It encodes CASSLVRGDYNEQFF.

V is TRBV29-1 and J is TRBJ2-5, with TRBD2 identical over 7 bases. The CDR3 covers 16 residues. Germline V CDR1 and CDR2: SQVTM, ANQGSEA. Losses at the gene ends were 4 bases for V and 4 bases for J; bases not matched to a gene: 15. The CDR3 DNA sequence: TGCAGCGTTGCGTTAGCGGGTATCTTCTTCATAGAGACCCAGTACTTC. This translates into CSVALAGIFFIETQYF.

The chain uses TRBV30 and TRBJ2-7, with D possibly TRBD1 on 5 matching bases. The V and J ends lost 3 bases and 5 bases respectively, with 20 bases between them. From germline, CDR1 is GTSNPN and CDR2 SVGIG (reference sequence). The CDR3 is made up of 15 amino acids. CDR3 coding DNA: TGTGCCTGGAGCGTGGGGAACAGGCTAGGGCACGAGCAGTACTTC. This translates into CAWSVGNRLGHEQYF.

The J gene is TRBJ2-1, the V gene TRBV5-1; no definite D call. Per the germline V gene, CDR1 is SGHRS and CDR2 is YFSETQ. This CDR3 spans 15 amino acids. Trimming left V 0 bases short and J 0 bases short, with 7 bases between. The CDR3 sequence: CASSLEARSYNEQFF. The CDR3 region has the DNA TGCGCCAGCAGCTTGGAGGCACGCTCCTACAATGAGCAGTTCTTC. Full variable domain (outside the CDR3, taken from reference TRBV5-1 and TRBJ2-1): KAGVTQTPRYLIKTRGQQVTLSCSPISGHRSVSWYQQTPGQGLQFLFEYFSETQRNKGNFPGRFSGRQFSNSRSEMNVSTLELGDSALYLCASSLEARSYNEQFFGPGTRLTVL.

The rearrangement uses TRBV27 and TRBJ1-1; 9 nucleotides match TRBD1. The junction had 4 bases not matched to a gene; V was cut back by 9 bases and J by 5 bases. Germline loops: CDR1 MNHEY, CDR2 SMNVEV (reference sequence). This CDR3 is 12 amino acids long. The chain's CDR3 is CASWTGATEAFF. In DNA form, the CDR3 reads TGTGCCAGTTGGACAGGGGCGACTGAAGCTTTCTTT.

The chain couples TRBV5-4 to TRBJ2-1, with TRBD2 matching over 7 bases. The CDR3 consists of 18 residues. In germline, CDR1 is SGHNT, CDR2 YYREEE (reference sequence). V lost 0 bases and J lost 4; bases outside the gene matches: 13. The CDR3 is CASSLDAAGEGSYNEQFF. For the CDR3, the DNA is TGTGCCAGCAGCTTGGATGCCGCGGGAGAAGGGTCTTACAATGAGCAGTTCTTC.

The chain employs TRBV28 and TRBJ2-3, with TRBD2 matching 7 bases. The CDR3 is 15 amino acids. Germline V gene lookup returns CDR1 MDHEN and CDR2 SYDVKM. Losses at the gene ends were 8 bases for V and 3 bases for J; bases not matched to a gene: 11. The CDR3, as DNA: TGTGCCAGCGCGTCTGTCCCAGCGGGAACAGATACGCAGTATTTT. This sequence encodes CASASVPAGTDTQYF.

The gene calls are TRBV7-8 and TRBJ2-1, with 15 nucleotides matching TRBD2. The CDR3 totals 21 residues. The V gene's germline CDR1 is SGHVS and CDR2 FQNEAQ. V shed 4 bases, J shed 2 bases, and the junction held 15 bases outside the gene matches. Here the CDR3 reads CASSSGDRTSGRAVTYNEQFF. In nucleotides, the CDR3 is TGTGCCAGCAGCTCAGGGGACAGGACTAGCGGGAGGGCCGTAACCTACAATGAGCAGTTCTTC.

The chain employs TRBV5-1 and TRBJ1-1, with 8 nucleotides matching TRBD1. The germline V gene encodes CDR1 SGHRS and CDR2 YFSETQ. This CDR3 is 16 amino acids long. With V trimmed by 4 bases and J by 3 bases, 11 bases remained unmatched. DNA for the CDR3: TGCGCCAGCAGCGCAGGGACAGGACTTTTGGACACTGAAGCTTTCTTT. Its translation is CASSAGTGLLDTEAFF.

The chain carries TRBV7-7 and TRBJ1-4, with D possibly TRBD1 on 6 matching bases. Trimming removed 1 base from V and 11 bases from J, with 14 bases in between. Per germline, CDR1 SSHAT and CDR2 FNYEAQ (reference sequence). This CDR3 has 14 amino acids. DNA of the CDR3: TGTGCCAGCAGCTTAGGGGGGCAGGGCGGCAAACTGTTTTTT. Its protein is CASSLGGQGGKLFF.

The V and J genes are TRBV10-3 and TRBJ1-4; no reliable D call. V dropped 1 base and J dropped 4 bases, with 4 bases sitting between them. The CDR3 contains 13 residues. CDR1 is ENHRY and CDR2 is SYGVKD in the germline V gene. CDR3 nucleotide sequence: TGTGCCATCAGTGAGTGGGGTAATGAAAAACTGTTTTTT. Translated, it gives CAISEWGNEKLFF.

The rearrangement links TRBV19 to TRBJ2-1; D call uncertain. This CDR3 has 17 residues. Germline assignment: CDR1 LNHDA and CDR2 SQIVND (reference sequence). V was clipped by 4 bases and J by 8 bases, with 24 bases between them. The CDR3 here is CASSTLPALVSEDEQFF. The CDR3 DNA reads as TGTGCCAGTAGTACCCTCCCCGCCCTAGTGAGCGAGGATGAGCAGTTCTTC. The variable domain in full, completed from reference TRBV19 and TRBJ2-1, reads DGGITQSPKYLFRKEGQNVTLSCEQNLNHDAMYWYRQDPGQGLRLIYYSQIVNDFQKGDIAEGYSVSREKKESFPLTVTSAQKNPTAFYLCASSTLPALVSEDEQFFGPGTRLTVL.

This clone has just one count. The chain has TRBV11-2 and TRBJ2-1, with 10 bases matching TRBD2. The CDR3 loop spans 16 amino acids. Trimming removed 4 bases from V and 4 bases from J; junction bases left unmatched: 7. Germline CDR1 reads SGHAT; CDR2 reads FQNNGV. The CDR3 is CASSWSTSGNYNEQFF. In DNA, the CDR3 is TGTGCCAGCAGCTGGAGTACTAGCGGGAATTACAATGAGCAGTTCTTC.

The chain has TRBV5-8 and TRBJ1-4; D gene uncertain. V was shortened by 1 base and J by 8 bases, with 6 bases between the two germline ends. The length of the CDR3 is 12 residues. Germline V CDR1 and CDR2: SGHTS, YDEGEE. For the CDR3, the DNA is TGTGCCAGCAGCTTGATAAGGGAAAAACTGTTTTTT. The encoded protein is CASSLIREKLFF. Together with reference TRBV5-8 and TRBJ1-4, the CDR3 gives the full variable domain: EAGVTQSPTHLIKTRGQQATLRCSPISGHTSVYWYQQALGLGLQFLLWYDEGEERNRGNFPPRFSGRQFPNYSSELNVNALELEDSALYLCASSLIREKLFFGSGTQLSVL.

The chain employs TRBV6-6 and TRBJ2-1; no firm D call. This CDR3 comprises 15 residues. Germline lookup yields CDR1 MNHNY and CDR2 SVGAGI (reference sequence). Deletions cut 5 bases from V and 1 base from J, with 12 bases between. The CDR3 reads CASSPLSASYNEQFF. The DNA for the CDR3 is TGTGCCAGCAGTCCTCTGTCGGCTTCCTACAATGAGCAGTTCTTC.

The chain uses TRBV28 and TRBJ2-7; no clear D. Germline loops: CDR1 MDHEN, CDR2 SYDVKM. V dropped 6 bases and J dropped 0 bases, with 6 bases sitting between them. The CDR3 consists of 12 residues. Here the CDR3 reads CASRPTSYEQYF. The CDR3, as DNA: TGTGCCAGCAGACCAACCTCCTACGAGCAGTACTTC.

The rearrangement uses TRBV28 and TRBJ2-5, with D perhaps given as TRBD1 or TRBD2 (5 bases each). Germline CDR1 and CDR2: MDHEN and SYDVKM. The length of the CDR3 is 13 residues. V gave up 4 bases and J gave up 5 bases, with 11 bases separating them. This CDR3 is CASSSLWGETQYF. For the CDR3, the DNA is TGTGCCAGCAGTTCCCTTTGGGGGGAGACCCAGTACTTC. Supplemented by reference TRBV28 and TRBJ2-5, the full variable domain reads DVKVTQSSRYLVKRTGEKVFLECVQDMDHENMFWYRQDPGLGLRLIYFSYDVKMKEKGDIPEGYSVSREKKERFSLILESASTNQTSMYLCASSSLWGETQYFGPGTRLLVL.